These T cell receptor beta chains were read from a single sample in a study of cytomegalovirus exposure and HLA in healthy donors. Clones were sequenced by immunoSEQ multiplex PCR, and TCRdb holds only the in-frame ones, with some missing. In the table there are hundreds of thousands of clones, roughly 90% of which are singletons. What was sequenced was PBMCs. These receptors were collected from a woman under 30 in good health and CMV-seronegative. Each CDR3 is given with its conserved first and last residue. D genes are given only for firm matches. Size is stated for part of the rows, as once, few or many counts, or as a class when the clone is expanded.

D: .; V: TRBV7-9; J: TRBJ2-7; size: .; DNA: TGTTCCAGCAGCTCCCGGGCCTACGAGCAGTACTTC; CDR3: CSSSSRAYEQYF
D: .; V: TRBV11-1; J: TRBJ1-2; size: .; DNA: TGTGCCAGCAGCTTATCAGGGATCTATGGCTACACCTTC; CDR3: CASSLSGIYGYTF
D: TRBD1; V: TRBV19; J: TRBJ1-1; size: .; DNA: TGTGCCAGTAGCAACCAAGACAGGGGCGACAGTGAAGCTTTCTTT; CDR3: CASSNQDRGDSEAFF
D: TRBD2; V: TRBV5-1; J: TRBJ2-1; size: .; DNA: TGCGCCAGCAGCCAAGCGGGGGGGCTTGAGCAGTTCTTC; CDR3: CASSQAGGLEQFF
D: .; V: TRBV19; J: TRBJ2-1; size: once; DNA: TGTGCCAGTAGCCTACTTGTACTGAATCGCAATGAGCAGTTCTTC; CDR3: CASSLLVLNRNEQFF
D: TRBD1; V: TRBV2; J: TRBJ1-1; size: .; DNA: TGTGCCAGCCACGACTGGGACAGGGTGAACACTGAAGCTTTCTTT; CDR3: CASHDWDRVNTEAFF
D: .; V: TRBV6-5; J: TRBJ2-3; size: few; DNA: TGTGCCAGCGGTGGGCAGGGCACAGATACGCAGTATTTT; CDR3: CASGGQGTDTQYF
D: .; V: TRBV5-1; J: TRBJ1-1; size: once; DNA: TGCGCCAGCAGCATAGACGCGAGCCAGGGGCTGAACACTGAAGCTTTCTTT; CDR3: CASSIDASQGLNTEAFF
D: TRBD1; V: TRBV5-4; J: TRBJ1-2; size: .; DNA: TGTGCCAGCAGCTTGGGACAGGGCAACTATGGCTACACCTTC; CDR3: CASSLGQGNYGYTF
D: TRBD1; V: TRBV7-6; J: TRBJ2-2; size: .; DNA: TGTGCCAGCAGCTTAGCGAGGCAGGGGGTTACCGGGGAGCTGTTTTTT; CDR3: CASSLARQGVTGELFF
D: TRBD1; V: TRBV10-3; J: TRBJ1-1; size: .; DNA: TGTGCCATCAGTGACAGGGGGAGGCAAACTGAAGCTTTCTTT; CDR3: CAISDRGRQTEAFF
D: TRBD2; V: TRBV7-7; J: TRBJ2-1; size: .; DNA: TGTGCCAGCAGCGTATCCGGGACTAATTCCTACAATGAGCAGTTCTTC; CDR3: CASSVSGTNSYNEQFF
D: TRBD2; V: TRBV18; J: TRBJ2-2; size: .; DNA: TGTGCCAGCTCACTTAGCGGGGGGCTGAACACCGGGGAGCTGTTTTTT; CDR3: CASSLSGGLNTGELFF